A single sample gave rise to the 13 T cell receptor beta chains below, sequenced in a study of blood T cell repertoires in COVID-19. Some clones are missing from TCRdb's copy, which holds only in-frame ones; the method was immunoSEQ multiplex PCR. The data contain about 210,000 clones, 70% to 90% of them singletons. Material: peripheral blood. Receptors were obtained from a man aged 60-69 years with acute or convalescent COVID-19.

The J gene is TRBJ2-4, the V gene TRBV12-5; 9 bases are shared with TRBD1. The ends lost 6 bases at V and 7 bases at J; junction bases unmatched: 19. Germline CDR1 is LGHNT and CDR2 is FRNRAP. This CDR3 has 18 amino acids. CDR3 loop: CASGRFPGQGPGSNIQYF. The CDR3 nucleotides read TGTGCTAGTGGCCGATTCCCGGGACAGGGTCCGGGCTCGAACATTCAGTACTTC. The entire variable domain, with the rest obtained from reference TRBV12-5 and TRBJ2-4, is as follows: DARVTQTPRHKVTEMGQEVTMRCQPILGHNTVFWYRQTMMQGLELLAYFRNRAPLDDSGMPKDRFSAEMPDATLATLKIQPSEPRDSAVYFCASGRFPGQGPGSNIQYFGAGTRLSVL.

The V gene is TRBV29-1, the J gene TRBJ2-3; D possibly corresponds to TRBD1 (6 bases). Germline V gene sequence: CDR1 SQVTM, CDR2 ANQGSEA. The CDR3 has 13 amino acids. The V and J ends lost 6 bases and 0 bases respectively, with 10 bases between them. The CDR3: CSVEGDSTDTQYF. CDR3 nucleotide sequence: TGCAGCGTCGAGGGGGACAGCACAGATACGCAGTATTTT.

The chain combines TRBV5-4 with TRBJ1-4, with 7 positions matching TRBD1. Germline trimming cut 4 bases from V and 9 bases from J; bases unmatched to any gene: 12. Germline lookup yields CDR1 SGHNT and CDR2 YYREEE (reference sequence). The CDR3 covers 15 residues. CDR3: CASSPNGQASKKLFF. The CDR3 DNA reads TGTGCCAGCAGCCCAAACGGACAGGCATCCAAAAAACTGTTTTTT.

The rearrangement uses TRBV19 and TRBJ1-2; 10 bases align to TRBD1. CDR1 and CDR2 from the germline V gene are LNHDA and SQIVND (reference sequence). V shed 6 bases, J shed 6 bases, and the junction held 10 bases outside the gene matches. This CDR3 region has 15 residues. The CDR3 nucleotides are TGTGCCAGTAGCCCACCCGGGACAGGGGCCAATGGCTACACCTTC. Translation gives CASSPPGTGANGYTF. The complete variable domain, with remaining parts taken from reference TRBV19 and TRBJ1-2, reads DGGITQSPKYLFRKEGQNVTLSCEQNLNHDAMYWYRQDPGQGLRLIYYSQIVNDFQKGDIAEGYSVSREKKESFPLTVTSAQKNPTAFYLCASSPPGTGANGYTFGSGTRLTVV.

V gene TRBV5-8 combines with J gene TRBJ1-5; TRBD1 matches at 8 bases. The CDR3 runs to 16 residues. J gave up 3 bases and V 7 bases, and 12 bases lay outside the gene matches. CDR1 SGHTS and CDR2 YDEGEE come from the germline V gene. The CDR3 protein is CASQTPGGRNNQPQHF. The CDR3 region has the DNA TGTGCCAGCCAGACCCCAGGGGGCCGTAACAATCAGCCCCAGCATTTT.

The rearrangement uses TRBV18 and TRBJ2-5, with 9 bases fitting TRBD1. In germline, CDR1 is KGHSH, CDR2 LQKENI. The CDR3 is 15 residues long. V dropped 1 base and J dropped 5; count of bases not matched to a gene: 5. CDR3 nucleotides: TGTGCCAGCTCACCACGAAGGACAGGGGATGAGACCCAGTACTTC. Protein: CASSPRRTGDETQYF.

V gene TRBV2 combines with J gene TRBJ1-5; D is undetermined. This CDR3 spans 14 amino acids. V was trimmed by 7 bases and J by 5 bases, leaving 15 bases between them. Germline assignment: CDR1 SNHLY and CDR2 FYNNEI. The CDR3 DNA reads as TGTGCCAGCACCACACTGAAAGCGGATCAGCCCCAGCATTTT. This sequence encodes CASTTLKADQPQHF.

The rearrangement joins TRBV9 to TRBJ1-4, with TRBD1 matching over 9 bases. Per germline, CDR1 SGDLS and CDR2 YYNGEE. The J segment lost 4 bases and the V segment lost 3 bases, leaving 4 bases of the junction unmatched. This CDR3 is 15 amino acids long. The CDR3, as DNA: TGTGCCAGCAGCGCCCGACAGGGGGGTAATGAAAAACTGTTTTTT. This gives the protein CASSARQGGNEKLFF.

This chain links TRBV6-6 with TRBJ2-3; 8 nucleotides agree with TRBD2. Germline V gene data show CDR1 as MNHNY and CDR2 as SVGAGI (reference sequence). With V trimmed by 5 bases and J by 1 base, 5 bases remained unmatched. The CDR3 loop spans 15 amino acids. CDR3 DNA sequence: TGTGCCAGCAGTCTTAGCGGGGTGGGCACAGATACGCAGTATTTT. Its protein product is CASSLSGVGTDTQYF.

V gene TRBV4-1 combines with J gene TRBJ2-6; 8 bases are shared with TRBD1. V shed 4 bases, J shed 0 bases, and the junction held 11 bases outside the gene matches. The CDR3 extends over 19 amino acids. Germline V CDR1 and CDR2: MGHRA, YSYEKL. CDR3 sequence (DNA): TGCGCCAGCAGCCCCTTCGGGCAGGGGGCCATCTCTGGGGCCAACGTCCTGACTTTC. It yields the protein CASSPFGQGAISGANVLTF.

The J gene is TRBJ2-1, the V gene TRBV11-3; D perhaps matches TRBD2 (5 bases). This CDR3 is 14 amino acids long. Germline V gene data show CDR1 as SGHNT and CDR2 as YENEEA. V shed 4 bases and J shed 4 bases, with 11 bases lying between them. For the CDR3, the DNA is TGTGCCAGCAGCTCCGGACTGGATTACAATGAGCAGTTCTTC. Protein: CASSSGLDYNEQFF. Using reference TRBV11-3 and TRBJ2-1 for the parts outside the CDR3, the full variable domain is EAGVVQSPRYKIIEKKQPVAFWCNPISGHNTLYWYLQNLGQGPELLIRYENEEAVDDSQLPKDRFSAERLKGVDSTLKIQPAELGDSAVYLCASSSGLDYNEQFFGPGTRLTVL.

This clone was observed once. This sequence joins TRBV10-3 and TRBJ2-1; 7 nucleotides line up with TRBD2. The V gene end was trimmed by 2 bases and the J gene end by 8 bases; junction bases not matched to a gene: 12. Germline lookup yields CDR1 ENHRY and CDR2 SYGVKD. CDR3 length: 16 residues. CDR3 loop: CAISERGSGSRDEQFF. CDR3 in DNA: TGTGCCATCAGTGAGAGAGGTAGCGGGTCCAGGGATGAGCAGTTCTTC.

The chain has TRBV7-6 and TRBJ2-5; D perhaps matches TRBD1 (6 bases). The CDR3 has 17 amino acids. V was trimmed by 3 bases and J by 1 base, leaving 18 bases between them. CDR1 is SGHVS and CDR2 is FNYEAQ in the germline V gene. For the CDR3, the DNA is TGTGCCAGCAGCTTGGGTACAGGGTCGGCCCCCCAAGAGACCCAGTACTTC. It encodes CASSLGTGSAPQETQYF.